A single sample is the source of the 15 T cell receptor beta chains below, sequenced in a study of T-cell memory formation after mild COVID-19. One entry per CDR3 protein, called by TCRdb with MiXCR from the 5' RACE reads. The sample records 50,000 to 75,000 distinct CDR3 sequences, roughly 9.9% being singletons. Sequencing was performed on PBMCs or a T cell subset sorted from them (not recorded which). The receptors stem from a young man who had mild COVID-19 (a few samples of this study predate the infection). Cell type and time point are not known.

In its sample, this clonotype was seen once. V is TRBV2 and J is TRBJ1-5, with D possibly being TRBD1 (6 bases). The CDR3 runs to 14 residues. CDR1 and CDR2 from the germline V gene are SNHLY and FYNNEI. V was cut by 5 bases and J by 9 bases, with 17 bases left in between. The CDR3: CASSQGLGGWPQHF. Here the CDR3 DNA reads TGTGCCAGCAGTCAGGGGTTGGGAGGTTGGCCCCAGCATTTT.

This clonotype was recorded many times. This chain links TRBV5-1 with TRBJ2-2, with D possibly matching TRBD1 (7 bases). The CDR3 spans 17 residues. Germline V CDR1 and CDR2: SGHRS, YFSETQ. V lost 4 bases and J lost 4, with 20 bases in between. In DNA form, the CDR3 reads TGCGCCAGCAGCCTTGCGACCGGTCAGGGGGGCACCGGGGAGCTGTTTTTT. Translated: CASSLATGQGGTGELFF.

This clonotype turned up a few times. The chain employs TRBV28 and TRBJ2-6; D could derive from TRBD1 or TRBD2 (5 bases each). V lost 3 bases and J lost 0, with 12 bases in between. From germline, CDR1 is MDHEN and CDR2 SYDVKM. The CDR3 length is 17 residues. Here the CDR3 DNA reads TGTGCCAGCAGTTTGAGGGGACCAACCTCTGGGGCCAACGTCCTGACTTTC. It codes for CASSLRGPTSGANVLTF.

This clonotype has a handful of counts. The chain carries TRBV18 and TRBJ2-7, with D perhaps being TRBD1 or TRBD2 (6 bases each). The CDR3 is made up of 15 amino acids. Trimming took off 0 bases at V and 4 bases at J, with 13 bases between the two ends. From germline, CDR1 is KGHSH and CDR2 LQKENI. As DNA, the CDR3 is TGTGCCAGCTCACCACCGTCCCAGGGGAGGTACGAGCAGTACTTC. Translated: CASSPPSQGRYEQYF.

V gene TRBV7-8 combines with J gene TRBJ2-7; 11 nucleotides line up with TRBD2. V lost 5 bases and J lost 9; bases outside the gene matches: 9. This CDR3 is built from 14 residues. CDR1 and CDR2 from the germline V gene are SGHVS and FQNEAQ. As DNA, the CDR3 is TGTGCCAGCAGCCTCTCCGGGACTAGCGGTGTGCAGTACTTC. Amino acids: CASSLSGTSGVQYF.

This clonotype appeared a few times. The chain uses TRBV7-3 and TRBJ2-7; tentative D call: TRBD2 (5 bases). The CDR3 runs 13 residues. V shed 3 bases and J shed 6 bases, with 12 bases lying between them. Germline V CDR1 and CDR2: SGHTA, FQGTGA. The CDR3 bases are TGTGCCAGCAGCTTCCCTTCGGGGTCCGAGCAGTACGTC. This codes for CASSFPSGSEQYV.

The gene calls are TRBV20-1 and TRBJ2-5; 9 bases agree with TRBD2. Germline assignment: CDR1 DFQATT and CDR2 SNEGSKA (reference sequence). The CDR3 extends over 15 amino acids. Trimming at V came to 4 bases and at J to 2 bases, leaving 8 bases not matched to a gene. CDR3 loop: CSAMGAGGPQETQYF. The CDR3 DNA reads TGCAGTGCTATGGGAGCGGGGGGCCCTCAAGAGACCCAGTACTTC.

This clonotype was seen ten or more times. CDR3: CSAQQGARDEKLFF. CDR3 in DNA: TGCAGTGCGCAGCAGGGGGCGCGGGATGAAAAACTGTTTTTT. V and J are TRBV20-1 and TRBJ1-4; 8 nucleotides agree with TRBD1. Per the germline V gene, CDR1 is DFQATT and CDR2 is SNEGSKA (reference sequence). Losses at the gene ends were 6 bases for V and 6 bases for J; bases not matched to a gene: 9. The CDR3 runs 14 residues.

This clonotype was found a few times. Here the CDR3 reads CASSREQGAPAEAFF. CDR3 coding DNA: TGTGCCAGCAGTCGTGAACAGGGGGCTCCGGCTGAAGCTTTCTTT. J is TRBJ1-1 and V is TRBV7-2; the match to TRBD1 covers 9 bases. Germline assignment: CDR1 SGHTA and CDR2 FQGNSA. The CDR3 spans 15 residues. Trimming at V came to 6 bases and at J to 6 bases, leaving 11 bases not matched to a gene.

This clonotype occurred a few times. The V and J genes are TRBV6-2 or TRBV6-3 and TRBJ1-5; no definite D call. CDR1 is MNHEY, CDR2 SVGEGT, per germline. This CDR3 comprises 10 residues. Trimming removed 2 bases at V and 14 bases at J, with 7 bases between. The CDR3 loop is CASSYPFKHF. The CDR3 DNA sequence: TGTGCCAGCAGTTACCCCTTTAAGCATTTT.

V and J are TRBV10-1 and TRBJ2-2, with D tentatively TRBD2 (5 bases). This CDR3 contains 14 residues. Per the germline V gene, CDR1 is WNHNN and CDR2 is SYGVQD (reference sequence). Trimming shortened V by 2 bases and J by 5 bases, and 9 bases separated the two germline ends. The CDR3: CASSELRGTGELFF. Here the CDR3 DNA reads TGCGCCAGCAGTGAGCTTCGGGGTACCGGGGAGCTGTTTTTT.

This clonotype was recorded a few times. CDR3 nucleotides: TGTGCCAGCAGCTTATTAGGGGGGACGCGCTGGGAAGCTTTCTTT. As protein: CASSLLGGTRWEAFF. The chain combines TRBV7-2 with TRBJ1-1; D perhaps matches TRBD1 (6 bases). CDR1 SGHTA and CDR2 FQGNSA come from the germline V gene. Trimming stripped 2 bases from V and 8 bases from J, with 18 bases between. The CDR3 loop spans 15 amino acids.

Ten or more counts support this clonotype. CDR3 sequence reads: CASSQGQGYTDTQYF. The CDR3 nucleotides read TGCGCCAGCAGCCAAGGACAGGGCTACACAGATACGCAGTATTTT. The chain recombines TRBV4-3 with TRBJ2-3; TRBD1 matches at 7 bases. The trim removed 1 base at V and 2 bases at J, leaving 3 bases unmatched. Germline CDR1 LGHNA, CDR2 YSLEER. This CDR3 contains 15 residues.

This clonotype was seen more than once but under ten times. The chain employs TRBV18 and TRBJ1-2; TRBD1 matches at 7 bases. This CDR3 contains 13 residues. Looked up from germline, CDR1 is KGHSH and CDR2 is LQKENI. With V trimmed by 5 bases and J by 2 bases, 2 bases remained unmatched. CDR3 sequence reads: CASSVGQNYGYTF. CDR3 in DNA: TGTGCCAGCTCAGTGGGACAGAACTATGGCTACACCTTC.

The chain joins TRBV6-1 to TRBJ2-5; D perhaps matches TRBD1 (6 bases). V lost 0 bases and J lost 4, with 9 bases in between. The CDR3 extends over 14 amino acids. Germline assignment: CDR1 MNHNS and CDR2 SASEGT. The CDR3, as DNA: TGTGCCAGCAGTGAAGCGCGGACAGTAGAGACCCAGTACTTC. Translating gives CASSEARTVETQYF.